This passage covers 9 T cell receptor beta chains from one sample sequenced in a study of T cells after yellow fever vaccination (dated by TCRdb to about 2019). Receptor libraries were prepared by 5' RACE. The sample was run on an Illumina HiSeq 2500. TCRdb reanalyzed the raw reads on its own, using fastp at Q25 for trimming and MiXCR for clone calling, and kept in-frame beta chains. Rows are combined by CDR3 protein, so each entry shows the most common genes and DNA. Across this sample there are 300,000 to 400,000 distinct CDR3 sequences, with over 8% seen only once. Clones ranked in the top ten supply under 20% of the sample. The treatment or condition label corresponds to: live attenuated yellow fever vaccine strain. The sequences come from PBMCs, collected on the day of the first yellow fever vaccination. The receptors were gathered from a man aged 18 to 30 who received the YFV17D yellow fever vaccine.

This clonotype was detected a few times. The rearrangement links TRBV10-3 to TRBJ2-1; D gene unclear. The V gene lost 0 bases and the J gene lost 0 bases, with 12 bases spanning the gap. This CDR3 has 17 residues. The germline gives CDR1 ENHRY, CDR2 SYGVKD. The CDR3 DNA follows: TGTGCCATCAGTGAGTCTCCAGGATCTAGCTCCTACAATGAGCAGTTCTTC. Its translation: CAISESPGSSSYNEQFF.

This clonotype has only a few counts. This chain uses TRBV5-1 with TRBJ1-3; no reliable D call. CDR1 SGHRS and CDR2 YFSETQ come from the germline V gene. The CDR3 length is 16 residues. The germline V and J ends were trimmed by 4 bases and 2 bases, with 16 bases remaining between them. The CDR3 protein is CASSPLTGRTGNTIYF. The DNA for the CDR3 is TGCGCCAGCAGCCCCCTGACGGGCAGGACTGGAAACACCATATATTTT. Supplemented by reference TRBV5-1 and TRBJ1-3, the full variable domain reads KAGVTQTPRYLIKTRGQQVTLSCSPISGHRSVSWYQQTPGQGLQFLFEYFSETQRNKGNFPGRFSGRQFSNSRSEMNVSTLELGDSALYLCASSPLTGRTGNTIYFGEGSWLTVV.

In its sample, this clonotype was seen a few times. The V call is TRBV5-1, the J call TRBJ2-1, with D perhaps matching TRBD2 (6 bases). The CDR3 has 16 residues. Germline CDR1 SGHRS, CDR2 YFSETQ. The V end lost 1 base, the J end lost 1 base, and 12 bases lay between the germline ends. The CDR3 DNA follows: TGCGCCAGCAGCTTGATCGAGGGAGGATCCTACAATGAGCAGTTCTTC. It encodes CASSLIEGGSYNEQFF.

The V gene is TRBV28, the J gene TRBJ1-3; unclear D gene. This CDR3 comprises 13 residues. Germline CDR1 MDHEN, CDR2 SYDVKM. Trimming left V 3 bases short and J 6 bases short, with 9 bases between. The CDR3 DNA reads as TGTGCCAGCAGTTTCCGGGGTGCAAACACCATATATTTT. Encoded protein: CASSFRGANTIYF.

This clonotype was observed many times. The gene calls are TRBV4-1 and TRBJ2-1, with D possibly matching TRBD2 (7 bases). Trimming pared 5 bases from V and 4 bases from J, leaving 18 bases between. The germline V gene has CDR1 MGHRA and CDR2 YSYEKL. The CDR3 has 16 residues. Here the CDR3 DNA reads TGCGCCAGCAGCTCCGAAGGGCGGGGGCCTTACAATGAGCAGTTCTTC. Protein product: CASSSEGRGPYNEQFF.

The chain recombines TRBV20-1 with TRBJ2-7; D may be TRBD1 (6 bases). Germline assignment: CDR1 DFQATT and CDR2 SNEGSKA (reference sequence). The CDR3 runs to 15 residues. Trimming removed 6 bases from V and 3 bases from J, with 21 bases in between. The CDR3 sequence: CSAPERTVSYYEQYV. The CDR3 nucleotides read TGCAGTGCCCCGGAGCGGACAGTAAGTTACTACGAGCAGTACGTC.

Only a few counts were recorded for this clonotype. This chain uses TRBV25-1 with TRBJ1-6; 7 positions agree with TRBD1. Germline V gene lookup returns CDR1 MGHDK and CDR2 SYGVNS. J was trimmed by 3 bases and V by 10 bases; bases with no gene match: 15. This CDR3 contains 17 residues. In nucleotides, the CDR3 is TGTGCCACCGGGAACCGGGACAGCCTTTACTATAATTCACCCCTCCACTTT. Its protein is CATGNRDSLYYNSPLHF. Full variable domain (remainder filled in from reference TRBV25-1 and TRBJ1-6): EADIYQTPRYLVIGTGKKITLECSQTMGHDKMYWYQQDPGMELHLIHYSYGVNSTEKGDLSSESTVSRIRTEHFPLTLESARPSHTSQYLCATGNRDSLYYNSPLHFGNGTRLTVT.

The table lists this clonotype with a few counts. The rearrangement joins TRBV4-3 to TRBJ2-4; D possibly corresponds to TRBD2 (5 bases). The V end was cut by 5 bases, the J end by 1 base, with 12 bases between. The CDR3 totals 15 residues. Germline V gene sequence: CDR1 LGHNA, CDR2 YSLEER. DNA of the CDR3: TGCGCCAGCAGCGCGGACTTTGAGGCCAAAAACATTCAGTACTTC. Residues: CASSADFEAKNIQYF.

The chain carries TRBV2 and TRBJ2-3, with 15 positions matching TRBD2. This CDR3 comprises 15 residues. The J segment lost 5 bases and the V segment lost 11 bases, leaving 8 bases of the junction unmatched. Germline CDR1 is SNHLY and CDR2 is FYNNEI. The CDR3 loop is CAGGTSGGLGDTQYF. CDR3 DNA: TGTGCCGGAGGGACTAGCGGGGGGTTGGGAGATACGCAGTATTTT.